This T cell receptor beta chain was profiled in a study of regulatory T cells in long-lasting Graves disease (dated by TCRdb to about 2021). General notes on the study: Persistent Graves' disease was defined as antithyroid drug treatment for over 5 years with persistently positive TSH receptor autoantibodies. Patients with persistent Graves' disease were compared with patients with newly diagnosed Graves' disease using TCR sequencing and RNA sequencing of peripheral blood. The study was conducted in China and was registered as a clinical trial. A total of roughly 33 samples underwent TCR sequencing: some 13 from persistent and roughly 20 from newly diagnosed Graves' disease patients. In the clinical cohort, patients with persistent Graves' disease had used antithyroid drugs for an average of about 10.3 years.

There are 15 amino acids in the CDR3, from cysteine to phenylalanine inclusive. The entry retains the CDR3 DNA only, 45 bases that are in frame from base 1. Between the V and J ends, shortened by 0 bases and 3 bases respectively, the junction contains 11 bases. According to the germline V gene (reference sequence), CDR1 reads LNHDA and CDR2 reads SQIVND. The library was produced with multiplex PCR. Sequencing was carried out with an Illumina HiSeq 4000. To build TCR beta libraries, CDR3 regions were amplified by Arm-PCR using iRepertoire HTBI primers. Before sequencing, the PCR products underwent gel purification. As for the authors' bioinformatics: A total of under 80 TRBV and 14 TRBJ segments were identified across samples and were used for gene usage analysis of CDR3 amino acid clonotypes. COPE and FqMerger were used to merge the filtered high-quality paired reads into contigs. BLAST was used to align contigs to IMGT TRBV, TRBD and TRBJ reference genes, and CDR3 was defined according to IMGT. Highly expanded clones were defined as clonotypes with a frequency above 0.1%. Repertoire diversity was measured by Shannon entropy, and V-J evenness by the Gini coefficient. Public clonotypes were defined as clonotypes shared by more than one individual. TCRdb reprocessed the public reads (quality trimming at Q25 with fastp, clone calling with MiXCR) and kept in-frame beta chains. Identical CDR3 proteins give one entry, which carries the most common genes and DNA. TCRdb's processing, not the study's, gives the V and J calls here. A total of about 310,000 distinct CDR3 sequences appear in this sample, under 25% of them only once. Clones ranked in the top ten supply roughly 56% of the sample.

What this sample's time point label stands for: persistent/refractory GD, antithyroid drugs over 5 years with positive TRAb. For both TCR sequencing and RNA sequencing, RNA was extracted from PBMCs using TRIzol. The diagnosis of Graves' disease was made according to American Thyroid Association guidelines. Patients were recruited from an endocrinology department in Xi'an, China. From each patient, around 9.3 milliliters of peripheral blood was collected into an EDTA anticoagulant tube. PBMCs were isolated by Ficoll Paque Plus density gradient separation without further T cell sorting. An Agilent 2100 Bioanalyzer and agarose gel were used to check RNA quality, while a NanoDrop 2000 measured RNA concentration. Points the paper makes about the study in general: As a limitation, the authors acknowledged that the small sample size may reduce accuracy. TRBV28, TRBJ1-2 and TRBJ2-5 were preferentially used in persistent disease, while TRBV20-1 and TRBJ2-1 were favored in newly diagnosed disease. The study examined only peripheral blood because the primary lesion, thyroid tissue, could not be accessed. Lower TCR Shannon entropy and fewer highly expanded clones were observed in persistent Graves' disease patients than in newly diagnosed patients, which suggested clonal expansion. Persistent patients shared more public clonotypes among themselves (approximately 2,500) than newly diagnosed patients did (approximately 900). Sequencing and analysis were limited to the TCR beta chain.

This clonotype has more than one count but fewer than ten. There is no known antigen for this receptor. No quality values exist for individual bases; no much larger clone is one base distant. Material: peripheral blood mononuclear cells (PBMCs), obtained when the disease was refractory, from a patient treated with antithyroid drugs. This TCR derives from a female donor with Graves disease. In this chain, TRBV19 is recombined with TRBJ2-5; the D segment cannot be called with confidence. The CDR3 reads CASSIDWPQKETQYF. The DNA sequence is as follows: TGTGCCAGTAGTATAGATTGGCCCCAGAAAGAGACCCAGTACTTC.